The rows below give T cell receptor beta chains drawn from one sample of a study of blood T cell repertoires in COVID-19. Sequencing used immunoSEQ multiplex PCR; TCRdb keeps in-frame clones, though not all of them. Seen here are just under 75,000 clones, 65% to 85% observed once, and the top ten hold 2.5% to 3%. What was sequenced was peripheral blood. The receptor set was obtained from a man older than 75 with active or convalescent COVID-19. The CDR3 runs from the conserved cysteine through the conserved F or W. D genes are given only for firm matches. Some rows have no size entry. The others give once, few or many, or a class for an expanded clone.

v_gene,j_gene,abundance,d_gene,CDR3aa,CDR3nt
TRBV6-6,TRBJ2-6,.,TRBD1,CASSHRDRGSGANVLTF,TGTGCCAGCAGTCACCGGGACAGGGGCTCTGGGGCCAACGTCCTGACTTTC
TRBV7-9,TRBJ2-3,.,.,CASSSTGDTQYF,TGTGCCAGCAGCTCTACAGGGGATACGCAGTATTTT
TRBV6-2/TRBV6-3,TRBJ1-5,.,.,CASSYLTRDQPQHF,TGTGCCAGCAGTTACCTGACAAGAGATCAGCCCCAGCATTTT
TRBV6-2/TRBV6-3,TRBJ2-7,.,TRBD1,CASSQTGGSYEQYF,TGTGCCAGCAGTCAGACAGGGGGCAGTTACGAGCAGTACTTC
TRBV11-2,TRBJ1-2,.,TRBD1,CASSRTGGFGYTF,TGTGCCAGCAGCCGGACAGGGGGCTTTGGCTACACCTTC
TRBV6-2/TRBV6-3,TRBJ2-2,.,TRBD2,CASSYRGLAANTGELFF,TGTGCCAGCAGTTACAGGGGACTAGCGGCGAACACCGGGGAGCTGTTTTTT
TRBV18,TRBJ2-5,once,TRBD1,CASSRDSQETQYF,TGTGCCAGCTCACGGGACAGTCAAGAGACCCAGTACTTC
TRBV5-1,TRBJ1-6,.,TRBD1,CASSSGQLNNSPLHF,TGCGCCAGCAGCTCGGGACAGTTAAATAATTCACCCCTCCACTTT
TRBV3-1/TRBV3-2,TRBJ2-2,once,TRBD2,CASRRTSGVTNTGELFF,TGTGCCAGCAGACGGACTAGCGGGGTCACGAACACCGGGGAGCTGTTTTTT
TRBV7-2,TRBJ2-5,.,TRBD1,CASSRDRQETQYF,TGTGCCAGCAGCCGGGACAGGCAAGAGACCCAGTACTTC
TRBV4-1,TRBJ2-3,few,.,CASSLGFRQGGLYTQYF,TGCGCCAGCAGCCTCGGTTTTAGACAGGGAGGATTGTATACGCAGTATTTT
TRBV5-4,TRBJ1-1,.,.,CASSGGLNTEAFF,TGTGCCAGCAGCGGGGGCCTGAACACTGAAGCTTTCTTT
TRBV6-2/TRBV6-3,TRBJ2-1,.,.,CASSTRIYGGEQFF,TGTGCCAGCAGTACGAGGATTTATGGCGGTGAGCAGTTCTTC
TRBV4-3,TRBJ2-3,.,.,CASSQDRVGDTQYF,TGCGCCAGCAGCCAAGACAGGGTCGGGGATACGCAGTATTTT
TRBV19,TRBJ1-4,few,TRBD1,CASNLGTGGYFEEKLFF,TGTGCCAGTAACCTCGGGACAGGGGGCTATTTCGAAGAAAAACTGTTTTTT